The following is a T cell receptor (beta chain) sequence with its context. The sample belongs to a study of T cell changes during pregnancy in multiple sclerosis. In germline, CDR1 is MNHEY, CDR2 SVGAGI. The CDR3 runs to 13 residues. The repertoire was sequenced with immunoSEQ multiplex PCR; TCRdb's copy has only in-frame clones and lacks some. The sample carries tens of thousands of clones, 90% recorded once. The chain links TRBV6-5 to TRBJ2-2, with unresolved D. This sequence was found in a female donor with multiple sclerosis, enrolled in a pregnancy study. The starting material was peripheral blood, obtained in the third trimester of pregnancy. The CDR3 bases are TGTGCAACCCACAAGCGTAACACCGGGGAGCTGTTTTTT. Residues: CATHKRNTGELFF.